This T cell receptor beta chain was captured by sequencing in a study of blood T cell repertoires in COVID-19. The CDR3 totals 15 residues. Germline V gene lookup returns CDR1 MNHEY and CDR2 SVGEGT. The germline V and J ends were trimmed by 2 bases and 0 bases, with 8 bases remaining between them. The table came from immunoSEQ multiplex PCR; TCRdb's copy has only in-frame clones and leaves some out. The sample has about 140,000 clones, 78% seen once. The V call is TRBV6-2 or TRBV6-3, the J call TRBJ1-3, with D hard to call. The sample consisted of peripheral blood. The receptor comes from a woman in her fifties or sixties with acute or convalescent COVID-19. The CDR3 region is CASSYGDFSGNTIYF. The DNA of the CDR3 is TGTGCCAGCAGTTACGGCGACTTCTCTGGAAACACCATATATTTT.